The sequence of this T cell receptor beta chain was determined in a study of blood T cell repertoires in COVID-19. Profiled with immunoSEQ multiplex PCR; TCRdb holds only in-frame clones, not every one. The table includes roughly 180,000 clones, 87% detected once. Trimming at V came to 0 bases and at J to 0 bases, leaving 13 bases not matched to a gene. The germline CDR1 and CDR2 sequences are MNHEY and SVGEGT. This CDR3 region has 20 residues. The source is a woman aged 30 to 39 who had recovered from COVID-19. Sequenced: PBMCs or T cells enriched from blood (not recorded which). This rearrangement joins TRBV6-2 or TRBV6-3 to TRBJ1-1, with TRBD1 matching 10 bases. CDR3 bases: TGTGCCAGCAGTTACTCGACACAGGCCGGGACAGGGGCGCTGAACACTGAAGCTTTCTTT. Amino acid sequence: CASSYSTQAGTGALNTEAFF.